This TCR beta chain comes out of a study of response to subunit inactivated influenza vaccine. Study-wide results and limits: The authors put forward the suggestion that each seasonal influenza vaccination may bring in only a limited number of new T cells.

A note on this clonotype: Its antigen is undetermined.

TCRdb passed the RT-PCR reads through MiXCR, listing each CDR3 protein once. The sample carries about 540,000 distinct CDR3 sequences, under 30% recorded once. CDR1 and CDR2 (germline): SQVTM, ANQGSEA. V shed 6 bases and J shed 1 base, with 15 bases lying between them. The CDR3 is made up of 14 amino acids. This sample was shared with a second study, whose subject was T cells expressing NK-cell markers. As that report states: cDNA encoding TCR beta was synthesized via 5'RACE template switching incorporating UMIs. Also leading the CD3+CD56-NKG2C+ fraction in a few donors were these clonotypes.

This sequence was found in a man aged 50 to 60 who received an inactivated influenza vaccine. The chain joins TRBV29-1 to TRBJ1-1; D is possibly TRBD1 (6 bases). The sample consisted of CD4+ T cells sorted from PBMCs, taken 12 days after vaccination. The CDR3 reads CSVGAGGTNTEAFF. Here the CDR3 DNA reads TGCAGCGTGGGGGCCGGAGGAACGAACACTGAAGCTTTCTTT.